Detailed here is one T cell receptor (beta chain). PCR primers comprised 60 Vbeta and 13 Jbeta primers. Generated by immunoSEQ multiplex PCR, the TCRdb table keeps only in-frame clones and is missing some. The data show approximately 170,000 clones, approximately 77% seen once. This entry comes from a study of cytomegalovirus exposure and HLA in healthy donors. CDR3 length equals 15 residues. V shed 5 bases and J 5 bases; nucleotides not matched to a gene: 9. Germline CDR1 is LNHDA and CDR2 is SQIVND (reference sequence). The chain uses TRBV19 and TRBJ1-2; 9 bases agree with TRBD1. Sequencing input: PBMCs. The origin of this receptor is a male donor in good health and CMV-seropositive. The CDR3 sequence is CASSPRDRELYGYTF. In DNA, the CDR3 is TGTGCCAGTAGTCCCCGGGACAGGGAATTATATGGCTACACCTTC.